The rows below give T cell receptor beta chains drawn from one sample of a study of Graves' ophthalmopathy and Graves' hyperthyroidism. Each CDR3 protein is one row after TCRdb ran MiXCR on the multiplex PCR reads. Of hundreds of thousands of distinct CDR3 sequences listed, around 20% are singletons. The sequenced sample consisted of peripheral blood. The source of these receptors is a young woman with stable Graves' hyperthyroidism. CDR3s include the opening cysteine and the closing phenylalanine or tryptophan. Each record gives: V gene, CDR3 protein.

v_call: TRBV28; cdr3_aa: CASRKTSGRVYEQFF
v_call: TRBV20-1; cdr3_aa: CSAREGFTLQQPQHF
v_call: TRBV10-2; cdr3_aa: CASSESKRGTEAFF
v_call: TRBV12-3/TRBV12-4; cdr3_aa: CASRLMTEEAFF
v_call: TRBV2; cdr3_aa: CASSTWTGSTPQTF
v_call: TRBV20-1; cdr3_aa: CSARDYGKGNYEQYF
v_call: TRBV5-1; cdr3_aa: CASSANRAYEQYF
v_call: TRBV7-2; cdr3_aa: CASSLSYSYEQYF
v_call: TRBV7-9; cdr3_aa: CASSLRTSSQETQYF
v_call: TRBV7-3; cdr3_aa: CASSLQGGNSPLHF
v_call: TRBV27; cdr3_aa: CASSPLAGTQYF
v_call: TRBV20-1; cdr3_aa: CSAVTGGGRYGYTF
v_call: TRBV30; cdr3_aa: CAWSVWGTEAFF
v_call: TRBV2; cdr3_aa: CASSDQGSSGNTIYF
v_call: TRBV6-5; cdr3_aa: CASSLLGTSGRLKQYF
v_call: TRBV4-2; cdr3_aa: CASSRVRGFKNYGYTF
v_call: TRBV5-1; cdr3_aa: CASSVDIRGGYTF
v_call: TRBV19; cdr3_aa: CASSGQDYGYTF
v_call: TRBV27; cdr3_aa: CASSRTSGRHEQYF
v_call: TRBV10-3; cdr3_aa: CAISWTGGIETQYF
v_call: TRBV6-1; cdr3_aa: CASRRITFFQETQYF
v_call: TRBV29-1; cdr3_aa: CSVSGSVNSHGYTF
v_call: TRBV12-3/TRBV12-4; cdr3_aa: CASRGQNPYEQYF
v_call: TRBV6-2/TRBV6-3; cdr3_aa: CASSPTSVDTGELFF
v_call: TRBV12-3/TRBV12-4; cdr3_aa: CASSLVGRTQVRNTEAFF
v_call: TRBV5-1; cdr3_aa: CASSPRTSGSPYQETQYF
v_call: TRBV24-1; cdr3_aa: CATSDPREETQYF
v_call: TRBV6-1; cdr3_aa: CASSRPDRMNTEAFF
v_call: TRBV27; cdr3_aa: CASSWGQNTGELFF
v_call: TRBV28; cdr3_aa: CASSHDRGLNTIYF
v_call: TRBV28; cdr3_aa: CASSLNRVPYEQYF
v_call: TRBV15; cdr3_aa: CATSRAPARNYGYTF
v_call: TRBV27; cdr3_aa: CASSSGLGSGELFF
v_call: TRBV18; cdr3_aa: CASSSSQGDIKYF
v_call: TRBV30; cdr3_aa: CAWSETGGDGYTF
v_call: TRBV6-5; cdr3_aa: CASSLIRTTPRETQYF
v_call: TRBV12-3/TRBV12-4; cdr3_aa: CASSLFYGQGGNNQPQHF
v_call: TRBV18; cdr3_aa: CASPPLQGSGELFF
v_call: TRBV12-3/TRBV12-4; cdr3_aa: CASRRQIVNTIYF
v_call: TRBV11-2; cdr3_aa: CASSLEAWTRNQETQYF
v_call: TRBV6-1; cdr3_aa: CASRATGYNQPQHF
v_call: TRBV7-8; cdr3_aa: CASSLAGGPREQYF
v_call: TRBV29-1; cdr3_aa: CSVGVSRAETQYF
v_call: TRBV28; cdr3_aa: CAVEREGETQYF
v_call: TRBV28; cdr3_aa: CASSALDTPSDIQYF